Following are 21 T cell receptor beta chains from one sample sequenced in a study of blood T cells in healthy people across ages. A second PCR of 7 to 11 cycles used a sample-barcoded 5' primer and a J-beta primer mix. TCRdb re-called the 5' RACE reads through MiXCR, storing one row per CDR3 protein. The sample lists roughly 1.5 million distinct CDR3 sequences, around 40% occurring once. The sequencing input was blood. These receptors were taken from a woman under 30 in good health.

CDR3 bases: TGTGCCAGCAGTTACAGTACGACTCGAAACACCGGGGAGCTGTTTTTT. This codes for CASSYSTTRNTGELFF. The rearrangement joins TRBV6-5 to TRBJ2-2; D remains ambiguous. The CDR3 runs 16 residues. The V and J ends lost 2 bases and 2 bases respectively, with 12 bases between them. Germline CDR1 and CDR2: MNHEY and SVGAGI.

The V gene is TRBV20-1, the J gene TRBJ2-1, with D possibly being TRBD2 (6 bases). Germline CDR1 is DFQATT and CDR2 is SNEGSKA (reference sequence). This CDR3 spans 18 amino acids. The V gene lost 1 base and the J gene lost 8 bases, with 27 bases spanning the gap. The CDR3 DNA is TGCAGTGCTAGAGCTATCATCGGGCTAGCGATTGAAGAGCATGAGCAGTTCTTC. This gives the protein CSARAIIGLAIEEHEQFF.

Only a few counts were recorded for this clonotype. This chain uses TRBV5-1 with TRBJ2-1; D gene unclear. V lost 2 bases to trimming and J lost 9 bases, with 9 bases between them. The CDR3 length is 12 residues. CDR1 is SGHRS and CDR2 is YFSETQ in the germline V gene. The CDR3 loop is CASSFGVSEQFF. CDR3 nucleotide sequence: TGCGCCAGCAGCTTCGGTGTGAGTGAGCAGTTCTTC. The entire variable domain, with the rest obtained from reference TRBV5-1 and TRBJ2-1, is as follows: KAGVTQTPRYLIKTRGQQVTLSCSPISGHRSVSWYQQTPGQGLQFLFEYFSETQRNKGNFPGRFSGRQFSNSRSEMNVSTLELGDSALYLCASSFGVSEQFFGPGTRLTVL.

This clonotype has a count of ten or more. The V gene is TRBV7-9, the J gene TRBJ2-3, with TRBD2 matching over 14 bases. The V gene end was trimmed by 5 bases and the J gene end by 6 bases; junction bases not matched to a gene: 10. The length of the CDR3 is 17 residues. Germline V gives CDR1 SEHNR, CDR2 FQNEAQ (reference sequence). CDR3 DNA: TGTGCCAGCAGCCCAGGTTTGGGACTAGCGGGAGTGGATACGCAGTATTTT. It encodes CASSPGLGLAGVDTQYF.

This chain joins TRBV13 and TRBJ2-1; TRBD2 aligns across 8 bases. Germline V gene data show CDR1 as PRHDT and CDR2 as FYEKMQ (reference sequence). Trimming removed 5 bases from V and 9 bases from J; junction bases left unmatched: 12. The CDR3 runs to 15 residues. CDR3 protein: CASSGTSGGLSEQFF. CDR3 in DNA: TGTGCCAGCAGCGGCACGTCGGGGGGGCTCTCTGAGCAGTTCTTC.

The gene calls are TRBV20-1 and TRBJ2-1; 10 bases line up with TRBD2. Germline CDR1 reads DFQATT; CDR2 reads SNEGSKA (reference sequence). With 0 bases clipped from V and 8 bases from J, the junction kept 10 bases outside the gene matches. The CDR3 runs 16 residues. The DNA of the CDR3 is TGCAGTGCTAGAGATCCCCAGCGGGGGGGCGTGGATGAGCAGTTCTTC. Amino acids: CSARDPQRGGVDEQFF.

The J gene is TRBJ1-6, the V gene TRBV20-1, with D uncertain. V lost 5 bases and J lost 10, with 18 bases in between. This CDR3 spans 14 amino acids. Germline CDR1 DFQATT, CDR2 SNEGSKA (reference sequence). CDR3: CSAQRPAGRSPLHF. In DNA form, the CDR3 reads TGCAGTGCTCAAAGACCTGCCGGCCGATCACCCCTCCACTTT.

The gene calls are TRBV3-1 and TRBJ2-1, with 10 bases aligning to TRBD2. Unmatched junction bases numbered 6, after V lost 0 bases and J lost 4 bases. This CDR3 has 17 residues. Germline CDR1 and CDR2: LGHDT and YNNKEL (reference sequence). For the CDR3, the DNA is TGTGCCAGCAGCCAAGATCCCCCTAGCGGGGGATACAATGAGCAGTTCTTC. It yields the protein CASSQDPPSGGYNEQFF.

This clonotype was seen at least ten times. This sequence joins TRBV29-1 and TRBJ1-2; D may be TRBD1 (5 bases). CDR1 SQVTM and CDR2 ANQGSEA come from the germline V gene. Trimming took off 3 bases at V and 7 bases at J, with 18 bases between the two ends. This CDR3 has 14 amino acids. The CDR3 DNA sequence: TGCAGCGTTGACGTCGGGGCCTTTAGAGGTGGCTACACCTTC. Translation: CSVDVGAFRGGYTF.

The rearrangement links TRBV9 to TRBJ1-3; TRBD1 aligns across 9 bases. Losses at the gene ends were 3 bases for V and 2 bases for J; bases not matched to a gene: 3. The CDR3 is made up of 15 amino acids. Germline CDR1 is SGDLS and CDR2 is YYNGEE. The DNA of the CDR3 is TGTGCCAGCAGCGGGAGGACAGGGGCTGGAAACACCATATATTTT. Translation: CASSGRTGAGNTIYF.

This clonotype turned up a few times. This chain joins TRBV4-3 and TRBJ1-2; D perhaps matches TRBD1 (5 bases). With 0 bases removed from V and 7 bases from J, the gap between germline ends came to 12 bases. From germline, CDR1 is LGHNA and CDR2 YSLEER. This CDR3 has 14 amino acids. DNA for the CDR3: TGCGCCAGCAGCCAAGATCTAGGGAGGGGTGGCTACACCTTC. Its protein is CASSQDLGRGGYTF.

The rearrangement uses TRBV27 and TRBJ2-4; the D is unclear. TRBJ2-5 matches the DNA end more closely, so the J call is doubtful. Germline V gives CDR1 MNHEY, CDR2 SMNVEV (reference sequence). This CDR3 is built from 15 residues. Here the CDR3 DNA reads TGTGCCAGCAGTCCCTTCTCGACGCCGAGGGAGACCCAGTACTTC. This encodes CASSPFSTPRETQYF.

In the case of this clonotype: A much larger clone differs by one base, so this may be a read error. V usage is TRBV7-2 and J usage is TRBJ2-3; D possibly corresponds to TRBD2 (6 bases). This CDR3 has 11 amino acids. Germline CDR1 SGHTA, CDR2 FQGNSA. As DNA, the CDR3 is TGTGCCAGCAGACTAGCAGATGCGCAGTATTTT. Its translation: CASRLADAQYF.

The V gene is TRBV6-2 or TRBV6-3, the J gene TRBJ1-1; maybe TRBD1 (5 bases). The CDR3 spans 14 residues. Looked up from germline, CDR1 is MNHEY and CDR2 is SVGEGT. The germline V and J ends were trimmed by 6 bases and 3 bases, with 14 bases remaining between them. Here the CDR3 DNA reads TGTGCCAGCAGGTCCTCCAGGGTTTACACTGAAGCTTTCTTT. It translates to CASRSSRVYTEAFF.

This chain uses TRBV29-1 with TRBJ2-7; 7 bases map to TRBD1. Trimming removed 5 bases from V and 3 bases from J; junction bases left unmatched: 13. Germline CDR1 reads SQVTM; CDR2 reads ANQGSEA. The CDR3 has 15 residues. This chain's CDR3 is CSVLTEKGGYYEQYF. The CDR3 nucleotides are TGCAGCGTTTTGACCGAAAAAGGGGGCTACTACGAGCAGTACTTC.

A word on this clonotype: Since the CDR3 does not end with the conserved phenylalanine or tryptophan, this likely comes from a read error. This rearrangement joins TRBV29-1 to TRBJ2-1, with 7 nucleotides matching TRBD1. This CDR3 has 14 amino acids. The junction had 3 bases not matched to a gene; V was cut back by 4 bases and J by 0 bases. Germline V gives CDR1 SQVTM, CDR2 ANQGSEA. The CDR3 reads CSVARDSSYNEQFL. The CDR3 DNA reads TGCAGCGTTGCCCGGGACAGCTCCTACAATGAGCAGTTCCTC.

J is TRBJ2-7 and V is TRBV7-9; possibly TRBD1 or TRBD2 for D (5 bases each). Germline V lookup: CDR1 SEHNR, CDR2 FQNEAQ (reference sequence). Between the trimmed V and J ends, which lost 1 base and 0 bases, there was a span of 13 bases. The CDR3 loop spans 16 amino acids. CDR3 nucleotides: TGTGCCAGCAGCTTAGGACTCGGGGCAGTCTCCTACGAGCAGTACTTC. This translates into CASSLGLGAVSYEQYF.

This rearrangement joins TRBV2 to TRBJ1-6, with D unclear. The V gene's germline CDR1 is SNHLY and CDR2 FYNNEI. The CDR3 totals 17 residues. V was trimmed by 3 bases and J by 0 bases, leaving 12 bases between them. The CDR3: CASSEDDLGSYNSPLHF. The CDR3 DNA reads as TGTGCCAGCAGTGAGGATGACCTGGGCTCCTATAATTCACCCCTCCACTTT.

This clonotype has just a few counts. The rearrangement uses TRBV5-1 and TRBJ2-1, with 10 bases identical to TRBD2. V lost 4 bases and J lost 9; bases outside the gene matches: 10. The CDR3 runs to 15 residues. The V gene's germline CDR1 is SGHRS and CDR2 YFSETQ. Here the CDR3 DNA reads TGCGCCAGCAGCCCTTGTACTAGCGGGGAATGTGAGCAGTTCTTC. As protein: CASSPCTSGECEQFF.

This chain links TRBV15 with TRBJ1-1; unclear D gene. CDR1 is LNHNV and CDR2 is YYDKDF in the germline V gene (reference sequence). Deletions cut 5 bases from V and 8 bases from J, with 15 bases between. The CDR3 is made up of 13 amino acids. The CDR3 sequence is CATSHPGQTEAFF. CDR3 DNA: TGTGCCACCAGCCATCCTGGGCAGACGGAAGCTTTCTTT.

This clonotype was seen repeatedly, ten times or more. This chain joins TRBV29-1 and TRBJ2-7, with TRBD1 matching over 12 bases. The CDR3 is 14 amino acids. Per germline, CDR1 SQVTM and CDR2 ANQGSEA. The V gene end was trimmed by 4 bases and the J gene end by 0 bases; junction bases not matched to a gene: 1. The CDR3 is CSVVGQGASYEQYF. CDR3 sequence (DNA): TGCAGCGTTGTGGGACAGGGGGCCTCCTACGAGCAGTACTTC.